A selection of T cell receptor beta chains follows, all from one sample in a study of early T cells in non-severe SARS-CoV-2 infection. MiXCR, run by TCRdb on the 5' RACE reads, gives a single entry per CDR3 protein. Of tens of thousands of distinct CDR3 sequences listed, less than 15% are singletons. Sequencing used whole blood. Receptor source: an adult who was a healthcare worker with PCR-confirmed SARS-CoV-2 infection or an uninfected control (not recorded which). The CDR3 runs from the conserved cysteine through the conserved F or W. D genes are given only for firm matches. Only part of the rows carry a size: once, few, many, or a class if the clone is expanded.

size | D | length | J | V | CDR3 | DNA
many | TRBD1 | 15 | TRBJ2-7 | TRBV10-3 | CAISEGQGVVYEQYF | TGTGCCATCAGTGAGGGGCAGGGGGTTGTGTACGAGCAGTACTTC
many | TRBD1 | 13 | TRBJ2-5 | TRBV2 | CATRDRLQETQYF | TGTGCCACTAGGGACAGGCTCCAAGAGACCCAGTACTTC
once | NA | 15 | TRBJ2-7 | TRBV6-5 | CASRAGTLGVYEQYF | TGTGCTAGCAGGGCCGGGACACTTGGGGTATACGAGCAGTACTTC
NA | NA | 16 | TRBJ2-3 | TRBV9 | CASSVDGGLGTDTQYF | TGTGCCAGCAGCGTAGATGGGGGGCTAGGCACAGATACGCAGTATTTT
NA | NA | 13 | TRBJ2-2 | TRBV29-1 | CSVGGTNTGELFF | TGCAGCGTAGGCGGTACGAACACCGGGGAGCTGTTTTTT
few | TRBD2 | 15 | TRBJ2-1 | TRBV27 | CASSLAGETYNEQFF | TGTGCCAGCAGTTTAGCGGGAGAAACCTACAATGAGCAGTTCTTC
NA | NA | 17 | TRBJ2-2 | TRBV5-1 | CASSLGSTSRDTGELFF | TGCGCCAGCAGCTTGGGGAGTACGAGTAGGGACACCGGGGAGCTGTTTTTT
many | TRBD1 | 18 | TRBJ2-3 | TRBV10-2 | CASNNRDRGTSSTDTQYF | TGCGCCAGCAATAACCGGGACAGGGGGACTTCTAGCACAGATACGCAGTATTTT
few | TRBD1 | 14 | TRBJ2-2 | TRBV2 | CASSRTGTTGELFF | TGTGCCAGCAGCCGGACAGGGACCACCGGGGAGCTGTTTTTT
few | NA | 17 | TRBJ2-5 | TRBV5-1 | CASSLPLGRQFQETQYF | TGCGCCAGCAGTCTTCCACTAGGACGTCAGTTCCAAGAGACCCAGTACTTC